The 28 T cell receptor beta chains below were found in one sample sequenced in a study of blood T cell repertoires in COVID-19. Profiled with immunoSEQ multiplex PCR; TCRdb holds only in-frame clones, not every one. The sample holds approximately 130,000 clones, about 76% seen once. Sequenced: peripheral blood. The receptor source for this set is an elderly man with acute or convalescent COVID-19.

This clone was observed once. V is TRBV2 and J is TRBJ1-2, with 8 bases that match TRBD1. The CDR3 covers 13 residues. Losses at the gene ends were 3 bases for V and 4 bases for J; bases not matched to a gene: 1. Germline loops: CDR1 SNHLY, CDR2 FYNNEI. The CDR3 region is CASSEQGAYGYTF. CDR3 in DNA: TGTGCCAGCAGTGAGCAGGGGGCCTATGGCTACACCTTC.

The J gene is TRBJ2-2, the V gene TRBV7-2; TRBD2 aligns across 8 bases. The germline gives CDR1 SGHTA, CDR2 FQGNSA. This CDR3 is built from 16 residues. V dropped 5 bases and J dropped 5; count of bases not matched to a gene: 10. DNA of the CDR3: TGTGCCAGCAGCCCGGGGGGGCAGGCATATACCGGGGAGCTGTTTTTT. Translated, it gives CASSPGGQAYTGELFF.

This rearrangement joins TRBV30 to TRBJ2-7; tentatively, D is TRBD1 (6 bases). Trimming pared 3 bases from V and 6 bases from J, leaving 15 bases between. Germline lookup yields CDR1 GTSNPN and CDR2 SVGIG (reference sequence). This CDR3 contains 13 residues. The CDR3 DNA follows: TGTGCCTGGAGAGGACAGTTGTCTCGCGAGCAGTACTTC. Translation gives CAWRGQLSREQYF.

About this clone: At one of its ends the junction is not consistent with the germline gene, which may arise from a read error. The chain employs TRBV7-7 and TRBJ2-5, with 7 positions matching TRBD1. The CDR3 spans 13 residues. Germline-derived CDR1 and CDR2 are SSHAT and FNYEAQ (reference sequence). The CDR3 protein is CASSQTGRETQYF. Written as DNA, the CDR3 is TGTGCTAGCAGCCAGACAGGGCGGGAGACCCAGTACTTC.

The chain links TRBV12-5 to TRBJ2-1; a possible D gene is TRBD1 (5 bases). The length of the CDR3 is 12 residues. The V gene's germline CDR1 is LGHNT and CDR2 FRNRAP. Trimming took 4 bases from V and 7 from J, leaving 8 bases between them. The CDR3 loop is CASGSQGNEQFF. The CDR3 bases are TGTGCTAGTGGTTCCCAGGGTAATGAGCAGTTCTTC. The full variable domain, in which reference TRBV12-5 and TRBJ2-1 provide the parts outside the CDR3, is DARVTQTPRHKVTEMGQEVTMRCQPILGHNTVFWYRQTMMQGLELLAYFRNRAPLDDSGMPKDRFSAEMPDATLATLKIQPSEPRDSAVYFCASGSQGNEQFFGPGTRLTVL.

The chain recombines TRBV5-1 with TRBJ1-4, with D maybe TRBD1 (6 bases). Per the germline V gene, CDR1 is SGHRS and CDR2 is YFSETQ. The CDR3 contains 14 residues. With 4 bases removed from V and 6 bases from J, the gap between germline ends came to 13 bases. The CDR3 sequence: CASSPKGGDEKLFF. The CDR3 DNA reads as TGCGCCAGCAGCCCAAAAGGGGGTGATGAAAAACTGTTTTTT. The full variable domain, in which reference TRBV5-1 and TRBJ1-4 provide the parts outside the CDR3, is KAGVTQTPRYLIKTRGQQVTLSCSPISGHRSVSWYQQTPGQGLQFLFEYFSETQRNKGNFPGRFSGRQFSNSRSEMNVSTLELGDSALYLCASSPKGGDEKLFFGSGTQLSVL.

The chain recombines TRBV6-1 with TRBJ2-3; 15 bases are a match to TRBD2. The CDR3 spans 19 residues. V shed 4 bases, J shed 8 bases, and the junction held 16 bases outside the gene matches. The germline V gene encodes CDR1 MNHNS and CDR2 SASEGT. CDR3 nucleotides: TGTGCCAGCAGTGCCGCTCAGGAATCCGGACTAGCGGGGGGGCCTACGCAGTATTTT. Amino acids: CASSAAQESGLAGGPTQYF.

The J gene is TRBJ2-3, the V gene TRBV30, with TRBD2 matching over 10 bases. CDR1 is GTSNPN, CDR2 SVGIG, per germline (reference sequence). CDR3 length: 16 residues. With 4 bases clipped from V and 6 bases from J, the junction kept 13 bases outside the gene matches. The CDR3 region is CAWTSGGHLMRDTQYF. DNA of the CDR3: TGTGCCTGGACTAGCGGGGGCCACCTTATGAGGGATACGCAGTATTTT.

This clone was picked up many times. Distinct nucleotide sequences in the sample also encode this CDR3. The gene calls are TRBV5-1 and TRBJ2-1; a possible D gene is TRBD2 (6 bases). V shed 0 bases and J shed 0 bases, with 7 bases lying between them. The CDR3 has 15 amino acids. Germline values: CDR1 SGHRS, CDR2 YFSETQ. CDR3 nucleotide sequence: TGCGCCAGCAGCTTGGCCGGGAGCTCCTACAATGAGCAGTTCTTC. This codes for CASSLAGSSYNEQFF.

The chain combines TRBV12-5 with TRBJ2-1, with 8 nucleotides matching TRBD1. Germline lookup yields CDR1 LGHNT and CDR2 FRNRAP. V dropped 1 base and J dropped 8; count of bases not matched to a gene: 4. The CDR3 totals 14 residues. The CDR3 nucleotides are TGTGCTAGTGGTTTGGGGACAGGGTACGATGAGCAGTTCTTC. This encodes CASGLGTGYDEQFF.

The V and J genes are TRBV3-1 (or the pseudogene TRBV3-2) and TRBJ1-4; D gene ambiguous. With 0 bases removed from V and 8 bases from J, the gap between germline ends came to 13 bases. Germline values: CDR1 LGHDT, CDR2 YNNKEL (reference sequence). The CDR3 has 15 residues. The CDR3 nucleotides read TGTGCCAGCAGCCAAGAAGGAGTTGTTGGCGAAAAACTGTTTTTT. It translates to CASSQEGVVGEKLFF.

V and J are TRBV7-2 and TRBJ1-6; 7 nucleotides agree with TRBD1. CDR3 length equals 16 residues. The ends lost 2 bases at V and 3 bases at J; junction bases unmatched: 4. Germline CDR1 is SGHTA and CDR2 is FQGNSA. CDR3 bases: TGTGCCAGCAGCTTACAGGGGGGAATCTATAATTCACCCCTCCACTTT. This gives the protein CASSLQGGIYNSPLHF.

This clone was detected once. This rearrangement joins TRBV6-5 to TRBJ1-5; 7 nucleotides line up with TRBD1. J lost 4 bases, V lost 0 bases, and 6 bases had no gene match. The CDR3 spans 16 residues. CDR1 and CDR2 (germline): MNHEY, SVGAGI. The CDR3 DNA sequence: TGTGCCAGCAGTTACTCGGCAGCGACAGGGAATCAGCCCCAGCATTTT. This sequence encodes CASSYSAATGNQPQHF.

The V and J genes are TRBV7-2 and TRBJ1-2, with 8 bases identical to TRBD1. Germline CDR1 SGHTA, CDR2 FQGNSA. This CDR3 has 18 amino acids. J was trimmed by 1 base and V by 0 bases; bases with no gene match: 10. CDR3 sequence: CASSLARQGASSNYGYTF. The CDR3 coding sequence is TGTGCCAGCAGCTTAGCGAGGCAGGGGGCATCCAGTAACTATGGCTACACCTTC.

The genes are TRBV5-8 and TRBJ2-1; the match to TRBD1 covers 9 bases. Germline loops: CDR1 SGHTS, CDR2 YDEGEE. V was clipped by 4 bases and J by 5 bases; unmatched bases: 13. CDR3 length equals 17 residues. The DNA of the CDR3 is TGTGCCAGCAGCGCCGGACGGACAGGGGAATTACACAATGAGCAGTTCTTC. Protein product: CASSAGRTGELHNEQFF.

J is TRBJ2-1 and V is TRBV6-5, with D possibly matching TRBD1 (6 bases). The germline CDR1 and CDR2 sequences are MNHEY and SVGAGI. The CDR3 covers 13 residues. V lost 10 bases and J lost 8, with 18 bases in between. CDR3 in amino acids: CATRVWGLDEQFF. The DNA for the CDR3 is TGTGCCACCCGTGTATGGGGGCTCGATGAGCAGTTCTTC.

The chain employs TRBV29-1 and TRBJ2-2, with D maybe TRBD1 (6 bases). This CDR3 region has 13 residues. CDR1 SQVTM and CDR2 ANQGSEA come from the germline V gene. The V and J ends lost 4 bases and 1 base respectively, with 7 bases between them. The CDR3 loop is CSVGQENTGELFF. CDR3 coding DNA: TGCAGCGTTGGACAGGAGAACACCGGGGAGCTGTTTTTT.

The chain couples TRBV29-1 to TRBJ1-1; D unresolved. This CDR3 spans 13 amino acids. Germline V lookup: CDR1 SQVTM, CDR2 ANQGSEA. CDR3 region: CTGVGDKNTEAFF. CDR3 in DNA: TGCACCGGGGTCGGGGATAAAAACACTGAAGCTTTCTTT. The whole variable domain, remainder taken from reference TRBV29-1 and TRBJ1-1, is SAVISQKPSRDICQRGTSLTIQCQVDSQVTMMFWYRQQPGQSLTLIATANQGSEATYESGFVIDKFPISRPNLTFSTLTVSNMSPEDSSIYLCTGVGDKNTEAFFGQGTRLTVV.

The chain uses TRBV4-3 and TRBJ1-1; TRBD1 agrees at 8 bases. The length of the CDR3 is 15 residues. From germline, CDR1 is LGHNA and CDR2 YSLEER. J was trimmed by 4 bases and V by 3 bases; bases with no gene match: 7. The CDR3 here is CASSQVAQGGTEAFF. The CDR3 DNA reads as TGCGCCAGCAGCCAGGTGGCACAGGGGGGCACTGAAGCTTTCTTT.

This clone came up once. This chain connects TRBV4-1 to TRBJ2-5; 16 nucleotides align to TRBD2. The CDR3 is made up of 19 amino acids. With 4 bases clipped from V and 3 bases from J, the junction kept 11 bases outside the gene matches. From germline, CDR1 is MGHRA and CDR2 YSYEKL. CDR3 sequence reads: CASSLKKGLAGGPEETQYF. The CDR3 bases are TGCGCCAGCAGCCTAAAAAAGGGACTAGCGGGGGGGCCAGAAGAGACCCAGTACTTC.

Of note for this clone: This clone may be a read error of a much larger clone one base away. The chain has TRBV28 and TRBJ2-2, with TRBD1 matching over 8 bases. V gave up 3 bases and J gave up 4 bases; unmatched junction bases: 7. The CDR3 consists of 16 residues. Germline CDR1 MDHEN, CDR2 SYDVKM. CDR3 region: CASSLDREPGTGELFF. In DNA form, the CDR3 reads TGTGCCAGCAGTTTGGACAGGGAGCCGGGCACCGGGGAGCTGTTTTTT.

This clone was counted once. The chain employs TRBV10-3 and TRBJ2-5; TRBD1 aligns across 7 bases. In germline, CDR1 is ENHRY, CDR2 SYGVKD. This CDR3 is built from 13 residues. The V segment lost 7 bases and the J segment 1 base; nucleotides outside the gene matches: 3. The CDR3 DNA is TGTGCCATCAAAGACAGGGCCCAAGAGACCCAGTACTTC. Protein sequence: CAIKDRAQETQYF.

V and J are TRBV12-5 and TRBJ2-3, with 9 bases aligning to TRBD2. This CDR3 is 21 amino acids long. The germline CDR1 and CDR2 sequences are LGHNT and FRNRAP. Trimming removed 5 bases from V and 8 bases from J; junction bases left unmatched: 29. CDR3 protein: CASGPSLAVAGGPQHRGTQYF. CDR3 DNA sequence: TGTGCTAGTGGTCCCTCTCTCGCAGTGGCGGGGGGGCCCCAACACCGAGGTACGCAGTATTTT.

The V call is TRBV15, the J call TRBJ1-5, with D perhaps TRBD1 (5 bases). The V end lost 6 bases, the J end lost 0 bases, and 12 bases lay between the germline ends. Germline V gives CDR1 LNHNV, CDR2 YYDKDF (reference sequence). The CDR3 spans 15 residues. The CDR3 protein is CATRDTSYSNQPQHF. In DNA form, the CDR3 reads TGTGCCACCAGGGACACTTCCTATAGCAATCAGCCCCAGCATTTT.

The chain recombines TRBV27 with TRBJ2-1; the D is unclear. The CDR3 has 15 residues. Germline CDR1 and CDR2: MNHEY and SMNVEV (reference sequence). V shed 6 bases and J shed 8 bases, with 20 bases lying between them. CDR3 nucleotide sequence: TGTGCCAGCAGAAATTTCGGTGTAGCCGAGGATGAGCAGTTCTTC. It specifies CASRNFGVAEDEQFF.

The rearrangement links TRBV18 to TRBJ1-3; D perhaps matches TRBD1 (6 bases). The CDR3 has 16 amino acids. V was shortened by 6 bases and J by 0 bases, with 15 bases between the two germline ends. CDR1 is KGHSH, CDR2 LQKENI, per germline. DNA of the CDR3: TGTGCCAGCTCGGAAGGGGGACCCCGCTCTGGAAACACCATATATTTT. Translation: CASSEGGPRSGNTIYF.

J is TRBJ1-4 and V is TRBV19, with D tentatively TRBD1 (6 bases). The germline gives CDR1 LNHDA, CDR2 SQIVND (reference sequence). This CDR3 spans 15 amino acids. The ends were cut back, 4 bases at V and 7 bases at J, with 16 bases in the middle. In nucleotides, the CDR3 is TGTGCCAGTAGTAGATCCCGGACAGCCGGTGAAAAACTGTTTTTT. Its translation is CASSRSRTAGEKLFF.

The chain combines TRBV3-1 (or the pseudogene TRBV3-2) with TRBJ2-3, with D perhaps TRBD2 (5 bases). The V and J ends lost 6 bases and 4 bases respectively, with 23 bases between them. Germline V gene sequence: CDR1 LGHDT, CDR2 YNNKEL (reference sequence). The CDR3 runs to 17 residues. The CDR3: CASSLFEGRNSPDTQYF. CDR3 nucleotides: TGTGCCAGCAGTCTTTTCGAGGGCAGGAACTCCCCAGATACGCAGTATTTT.